The clone carrying this T cell receptor beta chain came up a few times. CDR1 and CDR2 from the germline V gene are SEHNR and FQNEAQ (reference sequence). V lost 4 bases, J lost 8 bases, and 13 bases stayed unmatched. The CDR3 spans 17 residues. The data were taken from a study of T cells after yellow fever vaccination. TCRdb reanalysed the 5' RACE reads using MiXCR and keeps one entry per CDR3 protein. The top ten clones hold 14% of a sample with 450,000 to 550,000 distinct CDR3 sequences, about a fifth of them seen once. The sequence came from a man aged 25 to 40 who received the YFV17D yellow fever vaccine. Sequencing used PBMCs, obtained 15 days after the yellow fever booster vaccination. The chain links TRBV7-9 to TRBJ2-1; 11 positions match TRBD1. The CDR3 sequence is CASSSYTRTGGMDEQFF. CDR3 in DNA: TGTGCCAGCAGCTCCTACACAAGGACAGGGGGCATGGATGAGCAGTTCTTC.